This TCR beta chain was captured by sequencing in a study of blood T cell repertoires in COVID-19. Which cohort a participant joined came from the clinical history participants gave. Cohort 3 recovered donors had two negative PCRs, clearance, or symptom resolution. The CDR3 runs to 16 residues. Germline values: CDR1 MDHEN, CDR2 SYDVKM. Trimming took 6 bases from V and 4 from J, leaving 21 bases between them. TCRdb keeps only in-frame clones here, not all; method: immunoSEQ multiplex PCR. The sample contains roughly 140,000 clones, over 80% of which appear only once. Specimen: PBMCs or T cells enriched from blood (not recorded which). The genes are TRBV28 and TRBJ2-5; D is perhaps TRBD2 (7 bases). The source is a man in his fifties or sixties who had recovered from COVID-19. CDR3 residues: CASSPFRGGLGETQYF. The CDR3 DNA is TGTGCCAGCAGCCCCTTTAGGGGGGGGCTGGGAGAGACCCAGTACTTC.